Each of the 21 T cell receptor beta chains below was sequenced from the same sample in a study of neurological immune-mediated disorders. Each CDR3 protein gets one entry after TCRdb re-called the 5' RACE reads with MiXCR. Seen here are roughly 71,000 distinct CDR3 sequences, roughly 3.6% observed once, and the top ten hold 1% to 1.5%. The sequenced sample was PBMCs. These receptors came from a man aged 25-40 years with multiple sclerosis.

This clonotype was counted many times. The chain links TRBV7-9 to TRBJ2-7, with D possibly matching TRBD2 (5 bases). Trimming removed 7 bases at V and 3 bases at J, with 13 bases between. CDR1 and CDR2 from the germline V gene are SEHNR and FQNEAQ (reference sequence). This CDR3 is 13 amino acids long. CDR3 DNA sequence: TGTGCCAGCACCGAGGACGGGGTCTACGAGCAGTACTTC. Its protein is CASTEDGVYEQYF.

This clonotype was counted ten times or more. The chain carries TRBV28 and TRBJ2-7, with TRBD2 as a possible D gene (6 bases). This CDR3 is 15 amino acids long. V lost 8 bases, J lost 2 bases, and 19 bases lay in between. Per germline, CDR1 MDHEN and CDR2 SYDVKM. CDR3 sequence: CASYPALGGTYEQYF. The CDR3 bases are TGTGCCAGCTATCCAGCCCTCGGCGGGACCTACGAGCAGTACTTC.

This clonotype was seen many times. CDR3 protein: CSANNAGQMNTEAFF. The CDR3 DNA sequence: TGCAGTGCTAATAACGCAGGGCAAATGAACACTGAAGCTTTCTTT. The chain employs TRBV20-1 and TRBJ1-1; tentative D call: TRBD1 (5 bases). The CDR3 has 15 residues. Germline lookup yields CDR1 DFQATT and CDR2 SNEGSKA (reference sequence). Trimming took 4 bases from V and 0 from J, leaving 15 bases between them.

This clonotype was seen many times. The genes are TRBV7-9 and TRBJ2-7, with TRBD2 matching 7 bases. The V and J ends lost 4 bases and 5 bases, in that order; junction bases with no gene match: 2. Germline lookup yields CDR1 SEHNR and CDR2 FQNEAQ (reference sequence). The CDR3 consists of 12 residues. CDR3 nucleotides: TGTGCCAGCAGCTGGGGGGGAAACGAGCAGTACTTC. Amino acids: CASSWGGNEQYF.

The CDR3, as DNA: TGTGCCAGCAGGAATCAGGGGGCGAGCGACTATGGCTACACCTTC. Translating gives CASRNQGASDYGYTF. This chain uses TRBV2 with TRBJ1-2; TRBD1 aligns across 8 bases. The V segment lost 6 bases and the J segment 3 bases; nucleotides outside the gene matches: 9. The CDR3 runs 15 residues. CDR1 SNHLY and CDR2 FYNNEI come from the germline V gene.

In its sample, this clonotype was seen many times. The V and J genes are TRBV5-1 and TRBJ1-6; D is ambiguous. CDR3 length: 14 amino acids. Trimming stripped 4 bases from V and 14 bases from J, with 19 bases between. Germline-derived CDR1 and CDR2 are SGHRS and YFSETQ. CDR3 sequence (DNA): TGCGCCAGCAGCCTCGGCCCTTCTCATTCGACCCTCCACTTT. Amino acid sequence: CASSLGPSHSTLHF.

In its sample, this clonotype ranks as medium-sized (0.01 to 0.1%). The V and J genes are TRBV7-2 and TRBJ2-3, with 8 bases aligning to TRBD2. V was clipped by 7 bases and J by 7 bases; unmatched bases: 13. The germline gives CDR1 SGHTA, CDR2 FQGNSA. This CDR3 spans 15 amino acids. The DNA for the CDR3 is TGTGCCAGCAACCGCGGGGGGTCGTTGGCACATACGCAGTATTTT. It yields the protein CASNRGGSLAHTQYF.

This clonotype occurred many times. The chain employs TRBV27 and TRBJ1-1; 8 nucleotides agree with TRBD1. Germline trimming cut 6 bases from V and 5 bases from J; bases unmatched to any gene: 8. The CDR3 runs to 14 residues. Germline loops: CDR1 MNHEY, CDR2 SMNVEV (reference sequence). CDR3 bases: TGTGCCAGCAGAGATAGGACAGGGCTTACTGAAGCTTTCTTT. Amino acids: CASRDRTGLTEAFF.

This clonotype has a count of ten or more. V usage is TRBV9 and J usage is TRBJ2-5; D is unclear. This CDR3 contains 12 residues. Germline CDR1 reads SGDLS; CDR2 reads YYNGEE. V dropped 3 bases and J dropped 2 bases, with 5 bases sitting between them. The CDR3 coding sequence is TGTGCCAGCAGCGGAACACAAGAGACCCAGTACTTC. It encodes CASSGTQETQYF.

This clonotype has at least ten counts. This chain links TRBV5-1 with TRBJ2-7; no definite D call. The V end was cut by 2 bases, the J end by 3 bases, with 3 bases between. CDR1 and CDR2 from the germline V gene are SGHRS and YFSETQ. The CDR3 is 11 amino acids. The CDR3 coding sequence is TGCGCCAGCAGCTTTGGCTACGAGCAGTACTTC. Translating gives CASSFGYEQYF.

This clonotype came up many times. V and J are TRBV20-1 and TRBJ1-1; no clear D. The CDR3 has 12 residues. CDR1 is DFQATT and CDR2 is SNEGSKA in the germline V gene (reference sequence). V shed 2 bases and J shed 2 bases, with 6 bases lying between them. CDR3 in amino acids: CSARMSNTEAFF. The CDR3 DNA sequence: TGCAGTGCTAGAATGTCAAACACTGAAGCTTTCTTT.

This clonotype occurred a few times. The rearrangement links TRBV4-1 to TRBJ2-6, with no clear D. Trimming took 0 bases from V and 15 from J, leaving 12 bases between them. The CDR3 extends over 13 amino acids. Germline CDR1 is MGHRA and CDR2 is YSYEKL. The CDR3 DNA reads TGCGCCAGCAGCCAAGATAAGTTTTCCTCCCTGACTTTC. As protein: CASSQDKFSSLTF.

This clonotype was observed at least ten times. This chain uses TRBV20-1 with TRBJ2-1, with TRBD1 identical over 12 bases. V was clipped by 3 bases and J by 5 bases; unmatched bases: 5. Germline V gives CDR1 DFQATT, CDR2 SNEGSKA (reference sequence). CDR3 size: 15 residues. The CDR3, as DNA: TGCAGTGCTAGCCCGGGACAGGGGGCGGACAATGAGCAGTTCTTC. Protein product: CSASPGQGADNEQFF.

This clonotype was recorded at least ten times. In nucleotides, the CDR3 is TGCAGTGCTAGAAGGCGGGGTATCTACGAGCAGTACTTC. The encoded protein is CSARRRGIYEQYF. The gene calls are TRBV20-1 and TRBJ2-7; possibly TRBD2 for D (6 bases). Germline CDR1 and CDR2: DFQATT and SNEGSKA (reference sequence). Trimming shortened V by 2 bases and J by 3 bases, and 11 bases separated the two germline ends. The CDR3 is 13 amino acids.

This clonotype showed up just a few times. J is TRBJ2-7 and V is TRBV7-2; 11 bases map to TRBD2. The CDR3 is 18 amino acids. CDR1 is SGHTA and CDR2 is FQGNSA in the germline V gene. The J segment lost 6 bases and the V segment lost 2 bases, leaving 15 bases of the junction unmatched. The CDR3 sequence: CASSLNSPRLAGGIEQYF. The CDR3 bases are TGTGCCAGCAGCTTAAACAGCCCTCGGCTAGCGGGGGGAATCGAGCAGTACTTC.

Many counts were recorded for this clonotype. The chain carries TRBV20-1 and TRBJ2-3; D is undetermined. The CDR3 is 13 amino acids. Trimming cost V 1 base and J 1 base, with 6 bases left between them. The germline V gene encodes CDR1 DFQATT and CDR2 SNEGSKA (reference sequence). DNA of the CDR3: TGCAGTGCTAGAGCTTTGGGCACAGATACGCAGTATTTT. This sequence encodes CSARALGTDTQYF.

This clonotype has ten or more counts. The rearrangement links TRBV20-1 to TRBJ2-5, with 12 bases lining up with TRBD1. Trimming removed 5 bases from V and 5 bases from J; junction bases left unmatched: 6. Germline CDR1 and CDR2: DFQATT and SNEGSKA (reference sequence). The CDR3 loop spans 14 amino acids. The CDR3 sequence: CSARGDRGLETQYF. CDR3 nucleotides: TGCAGTGCTCGGGGGGACAGGGGGCTGGAGACCCAGTACTTC.

The chain combines TRBV18 with TRBJ2-7, with D possibly TRBD1 on 5 matching bases. The V and J ends lost 3 bases and 5 bases respectively, with 8 bases between them. Germline CDR1 KGHSH, CDR2 LQKENI. This CDR3 is built from 12 residues. CDR3 sequence: CASSPLRDEQYF. DNA of the CDR3: TGTGCCAGCTCACCCCTCAGGGACGAGCAGTACTTC.

This clonotype was recorded many times. The chain carries TRBV6-4 and TRBJ2-2, with TRBD2 as a possible D gene (6 bases). CDR1 and CDR2 (germline): MRHNA, SNTAGT. The CDR3 contains 14 residues. Trimming cost V 8 bases and J 0 bases, with 10 bases left between them. The CDR3 DNA reads TGTGCCAGCTCCCGGGGGACGAACACCGGGGAGCTGTTTTTT. The encoded protein is CASSRGTNTGELFF.

This clonotype has only a few counts. This rearrangement joins TRBV18 to TRBJ2-3; D gene unclear. CDR1 KGHSH and CDR2 LQKENI come from the germline V gene. The CDR3 runs 12 residues. The ends were cut back, 0 bases at V and 4 bases at J, with 2 bases in the middle. The CDR3 DNA is TGTGCCAGCTCACCACCGTCAGATACGCAGTATTTT. Its translation is CASSPPSDTQYF. The full variable domain, with the rest looked up from reference TRBV18 and TRBJ2-3, is NAGVMQNPRHLVRRRGQEARLRCSPMKGHSHVYWYRQLPEEGLKFMVYLQKENIIDESGMPKERFSAEFPKEGPSILRIQQVVRGDSAAYFCASSPPSDTQYFGPGTRLTVL.

The sample holds many counts of this clonotype. The chain recombines TRBV5-1 with TRBJ1-2; D is unclear. CDR3 size: 12 residues. Deletions cut 5 bases from V and 6 bases from J, with 11 bases between. From germline, CDR1 is SGHRS and CDR2 YFSETQ. CDR3 coding DNA: TGCGCCAGCAGAATCGATACTGATGGCTACACCTTC. Translated: CASRIDTDGYTF.